The 17 T cell receptor beta chains below all came from one sample that was sequenced in a study of blood T cell repertoires in COVID-19. Profiled with immunoSEQ multiplex PCR; TCRdb holds only in-frame clones, not every one. The sample lists 55,000 to 60,000 clones, 75% to 80% occurring once. The sample taken for sequencing was peripheral blood. The receptors were sampled from a man aged 50 to 59 with active or convalescent COVID-19.

V and J are TRBV29-1 and TRBJ2-3; D unclear. The CDR3 has 12 amino acids. Trimming removed 8 bases from V and 0 bases from J, with 9 bases in between. Germline V CDR1 and CDR2: SQVTM, ANQGSEA. CDR3 in DNA: TGCAGCATCTATACGAGCACAGATACGCAGTATTTT. This translates into CSIYTSTDTQYF.

This chain connects TRBV6-1 to TRBJ1-5; D uncertain. The CDR3 length is 17 residues. Between the trimmed V and J ends, which lost 4 bases and 0 bases, there was a span of 16 bases. Germline V gene sequence: CDR1 MNHNS, CDR2 SASEGT. CDR3 sequence (DNA): TGTGCCAGCAGTGTTACGGGTGGCCCGTATAGCAATCAGCCCCAGCATTTT. Its protein product is CASSVTGGPYSNQPQHF.

The chain is built from TRBV2 and TRBJ1-6, with a weak D call TRBD1 (5 bases). The germline gives CDR1 SNHLY, CDR2 FYNNEI. V was clipped by 4 bases and J by 7 bases, with 8 bases between them. The length of the CDR3 is 13 residues. CDR3 amino acids: CASSGGGNSPLHF. The CDR3 DNA follows: TGTGCCAGCAGTGGGGGGGGGAATTCACCCCTCCACTTT.

The chain is built from TRBV6-5 and TRBJ2-3, with D possibly being TRBD1 (6 bases). The CDR3 is 14 amino acids. Trimming cost V 6 bases and J 5 bases, with 15 bases left between them. Germline CDR1 MNHEY, CDR2 SVGAGI. In nucleotides, the CDR3 is TGTGCCAGCAGACCGGGACACCCGGGAGATACGCAGTATTTT. It is translated as CASRPGHPGDTQYF.

The chain combines TRBV27 with TRBJ2-1; D is possibly TRBD1 (6 bases). CDR1 is MNHEY, CDR2 SMNVEV, per germline (reference sequence). The CDR3 contains 16 residues. Trimming removed 7 bases at V and 9 bases at J, with 25 bases between. CDR3 coding DNA: TGTGCCAGCACATTGGGGTTAGGACAGATGGTCTCTGAGCAGTTCTTC. It codes for CASTLGLGQMVSEQFF.

The chain joins TRBV29-1 to TRBJ1-2; 12 positions agree with TRBD1. With V trimmed by 6 bases and J by 8 bases, 10 bases remained unmatched. Germline V gene data show CDR1 as SQVTM and CDR2 as ANQGSEA. The CDR3 has 14 amino acids. The CDR3 DNA reads as TGCAGCGTCATCCGGGGGGACAGGGGGCAAGGCTACACCTTC. Translating it yields CSVIRGDRGQGYTF. The complete variable domain, with remaining parts taken from reference TRBV29-1 and TRBJ1-2, reads SAVISQKPSRDICQRGTSLTIQCQVDSQVTMMFWYRQQPGQSLTLIATANQGSEATYESGFVIDKFPISRPNLTFSTLTVSNMSPEDSSIYLCSVIRGDRGQGYTFGSGTRLTVV.

The J gene is TRBJ2-3, the V gene TRBV18, with 8 bases matching TRBD2. CDR3 length: 16 amino acids. V was clipped by 1 base and J by 5 bases; unmatched bases: 8. CDR1 is KGHSH and CDR2 is LQKENI in the germline V gene. In DNA form, the CDR3 reads TGTGCCAGCTCACCACGGTCAAGCGGGAGTCAAGATACGCAGTATTTT. As protein: CASSPRSSGSQDTQYF.

The genes are TRBV11-2 and TRBJ1-1; TRBD1 agrees at 9 bases. The CDR3 totals 14 residues. Looked up from germline, CDR1 is SGHAT and CDR2 is FQNNGV. V was clipped by 3 bases and J by 5 bases; unmatched bases: 4. The CDR3 sequence: CASSFSGTGTEAFF. The CDR3 nucleotides are TGTGCCAGCAGCTTCTCCGGGACAGGGACTGAAGCTTTCTTT.

A single count supports this clone. The CDR3 DNA sequence: TGTGCCAGCAGGGAAACTAGCGGTGACACCGGGGAGCTGTTTTTT. This gives the protein CASRETSGDTGELFF. V is TRBV2 and J is TRBJ2-2, with 8 bases matching TRBD2. CDR3 length: 15 amino acids. Trimming removed 6 bases from V and 3 bases from J; junction bases left unmatched: 6. Germline loops: CDR1 SNHLY, CDR2 FYNNEI.

This clone has only one observation. The chain links TRBV7-9 to TRBJ2-1; the match to TRBD2 covers 7 bases. This CDR3 contains 11 residues. Germline values: CDR1 SEHNR, CDR2 FQNEAQ (reference sequence). With 5 bases clipped from V and 12 bases from J, the junction kept 4 bases outside the gene matches. CDR3 region: CASSRGVPQFF. CDR3 DNA sequence: TGTGCCAGCAGCCGGGGGGTCCCGCAGTTCTTC.

This chain uses TRBV6-6 with TRBJ1-3, with no clear D. Germline CDR1 and CDR2: MNHNY and SVGAGI (reference sequence). CDR3 length equals 15 residues. V lost 8 bases to trimming and J lost 0 bases, with 14 bases between them. CDR3 amino acids: CASGFPRGSGNTIYF. The DNA of the CDR3 is TGTGCCAGCGGGTTTCCCCGGGGCTCTGGAAACACCATATATTTT.

The chain uses TRBV11-2 and TRBJ2-5; D may be TRBD2 (6 bases). The germline V gene has CDR1 SGHAT and CDR2 FQNNGV. The CDR3 runs to 15 residues. Deletions cut 5 bases from V and 5 bases from J, with 18 bases between. The DNA for the CDR3 is TGTGCCAGCAGCCCCGGGGGTCGCCGGGGGGAGACCCAGTACTTC. This sequence encodes CASSPGGRRGETQYF.

This clone was detected once. The chain joins TRBV11-1 to TRBJ1-1; possibly TRBD1 for D (5 bases). In germline, CDR1 is SGHAT, CDR2 FQDESV (reference sequence). The CDR3 runs 14 residues. Between the trimmed V and J ends, which lost 6 bases and 4 bases, there was a span of 15 bases. The DNA for the CDR3 is TGTGCCAGCAGTCTGGGCAACGGGGGCACTGAAGCTTTCTTT. Translation: CASSLGNGGTEAFF.

The chain joins TRBV4-2 to TRBJ2-7; D is unclear. Germline CDR1 is LGHNA and CDR2 is YNFKEQ. CDR3 length: 14 residues. Trimming removed 0 bases from V and 3 bases from J, with 9 bases in between. The CDR3 DNA reads as TGTGCCAGCAGCCAAGAGAATGCGCTCTACGAGCAGTACTTC. Its translation: CASSQENALYEQYF.

The chain links TRBV11-2 to TRBJ2-4; maybe TRBD2 (6 bases). The V gene lost 6 bases and the J gene lost 10 bases, with 10 bases spanning the gap. Looked up from germline, CDR1 is SGHAT and CDR2 is FQNNGV. The CDR3 sequence is 11 residues long. CDR3 residues: CASSYGGIQYF. The CDR3 DNA is TGTGCCAGCAGTTACGGAGGGATTCAGTACTTC.

The V gene is TRBV11-1, the J gene TRBJ2-1, with 15 positions matching TRBD2. The CDR3 extends over 16 amino acids. V was pared by 5 bases and J by 5 bases, with 4 bases of the junction left unmatched. CDR1 is SGHAT and CDR2 is FQDESV in the germline V gene (reference sequence). The CDR3 DNA reads as TGTGCCAGCAGCCCGGGACTAGCGGGAGGTCACAATGAGCAGTTCTTC. As protein: CASSPGLAGGHNEQFF.

The chain joins TRBV7-9 to TRBJ1-1; D uncertain. Germline V gives CDR1 SEHNR, CDR2 FQNEAQ (reference sequence). CDR3 length: 14 amino acids. V gave up 1 base and J gave up 0 bases, with 6 bases separating them. Here the CDR3 reads CASSLVGMNTEAFF. DNA for the CDR3: TGTGCCAGCAGCTTAGTGGGCATGAACACTGAAGCTTTCTTT.